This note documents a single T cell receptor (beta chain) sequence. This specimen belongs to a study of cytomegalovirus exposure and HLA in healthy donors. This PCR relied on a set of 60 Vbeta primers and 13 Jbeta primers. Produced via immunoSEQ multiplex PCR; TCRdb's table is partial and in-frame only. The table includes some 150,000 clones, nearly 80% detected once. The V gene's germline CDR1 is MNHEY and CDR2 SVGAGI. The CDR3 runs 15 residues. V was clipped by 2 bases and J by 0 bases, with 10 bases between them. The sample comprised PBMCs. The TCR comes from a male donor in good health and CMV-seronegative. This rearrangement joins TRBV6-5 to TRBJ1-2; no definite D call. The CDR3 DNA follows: TGTGCCAGCAGTTACGTACGGGAAGCTAACTATGGCTACACCTTC. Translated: CASSYVREANYGYTF.